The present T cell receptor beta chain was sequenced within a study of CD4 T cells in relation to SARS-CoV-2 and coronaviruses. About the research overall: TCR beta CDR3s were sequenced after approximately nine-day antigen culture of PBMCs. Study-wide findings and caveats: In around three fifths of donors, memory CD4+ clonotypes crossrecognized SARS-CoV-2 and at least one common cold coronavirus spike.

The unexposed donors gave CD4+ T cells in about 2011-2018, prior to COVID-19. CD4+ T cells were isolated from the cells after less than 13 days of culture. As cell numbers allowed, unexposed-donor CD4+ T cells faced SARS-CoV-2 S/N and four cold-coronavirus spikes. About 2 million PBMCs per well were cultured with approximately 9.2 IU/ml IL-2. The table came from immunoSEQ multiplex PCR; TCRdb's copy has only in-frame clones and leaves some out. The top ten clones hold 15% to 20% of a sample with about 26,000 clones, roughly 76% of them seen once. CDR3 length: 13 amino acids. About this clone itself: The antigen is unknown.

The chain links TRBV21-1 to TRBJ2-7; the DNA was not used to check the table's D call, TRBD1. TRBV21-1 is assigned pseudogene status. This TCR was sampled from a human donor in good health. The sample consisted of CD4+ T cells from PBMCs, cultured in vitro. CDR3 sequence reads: CASFRDSRNEQYF. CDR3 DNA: TGTGCCAGCTTCCGGGACAGTAGGAACGAGCAGTACTTC.